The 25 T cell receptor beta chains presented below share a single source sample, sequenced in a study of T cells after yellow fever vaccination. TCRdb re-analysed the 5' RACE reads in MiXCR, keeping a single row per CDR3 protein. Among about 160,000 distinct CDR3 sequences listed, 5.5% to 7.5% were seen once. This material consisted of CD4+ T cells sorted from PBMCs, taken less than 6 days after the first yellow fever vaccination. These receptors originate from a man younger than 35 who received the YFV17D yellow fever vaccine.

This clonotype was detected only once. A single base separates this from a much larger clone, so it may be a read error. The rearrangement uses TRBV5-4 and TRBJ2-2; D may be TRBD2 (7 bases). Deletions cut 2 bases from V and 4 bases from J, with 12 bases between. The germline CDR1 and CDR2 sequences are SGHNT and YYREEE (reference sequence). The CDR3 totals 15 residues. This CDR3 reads CASSFGEGVTGELFF. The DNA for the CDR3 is TGTGCCAGCAGCTTTGGGGAGGGGGTCACCGGGGAGCTGTTTTTT. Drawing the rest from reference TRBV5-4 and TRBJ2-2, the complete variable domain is ETGVTQSPTHLIKTRGQQVTLRCSSQSGHNTVSWYQQALGQGPQFIFQYYREEENGRGNFPPRFSGLQFPNYSSELNVNALELDDSALYLCASSFGEGVTGELFFGEGSRLTVL.

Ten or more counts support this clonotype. CDR3 nucleotides: TGTGCCAGCAGCCCTACCAGCACAGATACGCAGTATTTT. This codes for CASSPTSTDTQYF. The chain uses TRBV5-4 and TRBJ2-3; D not resolved. The CDR3 extends over 13 amino acids. V dropped 4 bases and J dropped 0 bases, with 6 bases sitting between them. Per germline, CDR1 SGHNT and CDR2 YYREEE (reference sequence). The full variable domain, rest sourced from reference TRBV5-4 and TRBJ2-3, is ETGVTQSPTHLIKTRGQQVTLRCSSQSGHNTVSWYQQALGQGPQFIFQYYREEENGRGNFPPRFSGLQFPNYSSELNVNALELDDSALYLCASSPTSTDTQYFGPGTRLTVL.

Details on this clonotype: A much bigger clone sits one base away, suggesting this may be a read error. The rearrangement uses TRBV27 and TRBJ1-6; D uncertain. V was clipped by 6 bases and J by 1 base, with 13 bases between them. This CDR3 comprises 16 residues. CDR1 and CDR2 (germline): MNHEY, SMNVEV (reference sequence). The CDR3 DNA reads TGTGCCAGCAGAAGTACCGTCGGATCCTATAATTCACCCCTCCACTTT. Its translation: CASRSTVGSYNSPLHF.

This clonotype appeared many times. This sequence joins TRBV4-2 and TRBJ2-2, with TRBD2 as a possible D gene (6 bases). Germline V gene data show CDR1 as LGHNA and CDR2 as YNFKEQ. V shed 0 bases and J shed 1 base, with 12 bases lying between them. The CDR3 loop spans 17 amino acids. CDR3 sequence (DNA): TGTGCCAGCAGCCAAGAGGGTGCGCGGGGGAACACCGGGGAGCTGTTTTTT. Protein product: CASSQEGARGNTGELFF.

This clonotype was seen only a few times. The CDR3 DNA sequence: TGTGCCAGCAGTCTCTGGTGGGGACAGCCCCAGCATTTT. As protein: CASSLWWGQPQHF. This chain links TRBV27 with TRBJ1-5; D unclear. Per germline, CDR1 MNHEY and CDR2 SMNVEV (reference sequence). V was trimmed by 5 bases and J by 7 bases, leaving 12 bases between them. CDR3 length equals 13 residues.

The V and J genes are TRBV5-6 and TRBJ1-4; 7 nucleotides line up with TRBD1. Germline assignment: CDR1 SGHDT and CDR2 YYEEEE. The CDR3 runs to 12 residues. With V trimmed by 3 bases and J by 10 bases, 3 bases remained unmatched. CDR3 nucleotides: TGTGCCAGCAGCTGGGGGGACAGAAAACTGTTTTTT. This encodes CASSWGDRKLFF.

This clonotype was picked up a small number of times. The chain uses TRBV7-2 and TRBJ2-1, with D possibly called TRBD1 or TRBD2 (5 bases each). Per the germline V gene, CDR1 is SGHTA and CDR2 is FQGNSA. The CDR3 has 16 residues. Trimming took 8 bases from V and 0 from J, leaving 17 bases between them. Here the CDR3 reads CASLKSWGSSYNEQFF. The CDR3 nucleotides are TGTGCCAGCCTTAAGTCGTGGGGGAGCTCCTACAATGAGCAGTTCTTC.

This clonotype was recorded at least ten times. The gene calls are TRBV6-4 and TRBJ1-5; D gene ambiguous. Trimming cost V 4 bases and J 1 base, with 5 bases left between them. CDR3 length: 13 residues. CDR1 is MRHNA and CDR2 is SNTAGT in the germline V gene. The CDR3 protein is CASSVSSNQPQHF. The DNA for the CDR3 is TGTGCCAGCAGTGTTAGCAGCAATCAGCCCCAGCATTTT.

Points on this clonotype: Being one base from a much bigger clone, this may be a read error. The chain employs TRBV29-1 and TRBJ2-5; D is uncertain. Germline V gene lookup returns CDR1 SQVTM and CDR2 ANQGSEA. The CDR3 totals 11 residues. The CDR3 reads CCVRSQETQYF. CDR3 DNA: TGCTGCGTGCGAAGCCAAGAGACCCAGTACTTC. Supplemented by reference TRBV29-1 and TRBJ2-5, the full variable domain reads SAVISQKPSRDICQRGTSLTIQCQVDSQVTMMFWYRQQPGQSLTLIATANQGSEATYESGFVIDKFPISRPNLTFSTLTVSNMSPEDSSIYLCCVRSQETQYFGPGTRLLVL.

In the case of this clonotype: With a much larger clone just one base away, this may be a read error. This CDR3 is CASSPGSGNKDEQFF. The CDR3 region has the DNA TGTGCCAGCTCACCAGGGTCAGGGAACAAAGATGAGCAGTTCTTC. The chain links TRBV18 to TRBJ2-1; a weak D match, TRBD1 (5 bases). CDR1 KGHSH and CDR2 LQKENI come from the germline V gene. The germline V and J ends were trimmed by 2 bases and 8 bases, with 16 bases remaining between them. The CDR3 totals 15 residues.

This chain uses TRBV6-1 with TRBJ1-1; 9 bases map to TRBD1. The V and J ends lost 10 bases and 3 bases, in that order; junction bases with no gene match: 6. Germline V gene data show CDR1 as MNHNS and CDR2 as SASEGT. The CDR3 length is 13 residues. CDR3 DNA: TGTGCCACCCGGACAGGGGTGTACACTGAAGCTTTCTTT. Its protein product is CATRTGVYTEAFF.

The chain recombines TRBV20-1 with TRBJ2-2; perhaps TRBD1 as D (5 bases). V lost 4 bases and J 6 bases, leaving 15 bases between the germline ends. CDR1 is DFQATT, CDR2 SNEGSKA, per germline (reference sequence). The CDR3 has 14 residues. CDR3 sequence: CSAKGAAWAGELFF. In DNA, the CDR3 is TGCAGTGCTAAAGGGGCTGCCTGGGCCGGGGAGCTGTTTTTT.

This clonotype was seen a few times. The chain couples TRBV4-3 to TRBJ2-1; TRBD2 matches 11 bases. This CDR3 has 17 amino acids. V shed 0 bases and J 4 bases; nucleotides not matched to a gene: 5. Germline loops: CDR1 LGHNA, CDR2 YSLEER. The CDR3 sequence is CASSQDLGTSGYNEQFF. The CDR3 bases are TGCGCCAGCAGCCAAGATCTGGGGACTAGCGGTTACAATGAGCAGTTCTTC.

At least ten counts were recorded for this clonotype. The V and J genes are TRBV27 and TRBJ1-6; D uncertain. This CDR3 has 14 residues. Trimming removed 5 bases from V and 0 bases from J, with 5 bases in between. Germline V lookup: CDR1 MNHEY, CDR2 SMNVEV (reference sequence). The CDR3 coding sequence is TGTGCCAGCAGTCAAAGCTCCTATAATTCACCCCTCCACTTT. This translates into CASSQSSYNSPLHF.

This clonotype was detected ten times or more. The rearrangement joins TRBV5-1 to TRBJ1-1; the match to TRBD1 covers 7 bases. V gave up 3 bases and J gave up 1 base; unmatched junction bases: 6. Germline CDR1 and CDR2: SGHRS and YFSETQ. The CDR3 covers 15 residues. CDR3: CASSSRGAGNTEAFF. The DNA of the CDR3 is TGCGCCAGCAGCTCCAGGGGGGCAGGGAACACTGAAGCTTTCTTT.

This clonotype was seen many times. CDR3 coding DNA: TGTGCCAGCAGCCAAGAATGGAAGTCTCTGAGATACGGGGACAATGAGCAGTTCTTC. Translating it yields CASSQEWKSLRYGDNEQFF. The rearrangement uses TRBV4-2 and TRBJ2-1; perhaps TRBD2 as D (5 bases). Germline V gives CDR1 LGHNA, CDR2 YNFKEQ. Between the trimmed V and J ends, which lost 0 bases and 5 bases, there was a span of 23 bases. The CDR3 runs 19 residues.

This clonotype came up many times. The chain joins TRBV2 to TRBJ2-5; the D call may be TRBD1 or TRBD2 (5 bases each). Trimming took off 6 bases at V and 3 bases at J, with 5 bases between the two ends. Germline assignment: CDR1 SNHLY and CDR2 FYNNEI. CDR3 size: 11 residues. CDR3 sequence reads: CASRGEETQYF. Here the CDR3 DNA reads TGTGCCAGCAGGGGGGAAGAGACCCAGTACTTC.

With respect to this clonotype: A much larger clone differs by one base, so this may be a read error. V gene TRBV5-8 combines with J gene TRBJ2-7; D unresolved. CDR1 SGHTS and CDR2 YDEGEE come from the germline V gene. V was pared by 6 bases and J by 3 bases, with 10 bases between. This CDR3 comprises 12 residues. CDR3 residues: CASTGRFYEQYF. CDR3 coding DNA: TGTGCCAGCACTGGAAGGTTCTACGAGCAGTACTTC.

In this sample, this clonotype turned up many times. The CDR3 DNA sequence: TGTGCCAGTAGTATGGACAGGGCGAGCACAGATACGCAGTATTTT. This codes for CASSMDRASTDTQYF. The chain combines TRBV19 with TRBJ2-3, with 8 positions matching TRBD1. Germline lookup yields CDR1 LNHDA and CDR2 SQIVND (reference sequence). The trim removed 3 bases at V and 0 bases at J, leaving 2 bases unmatched. The CDR3 extends over 15 amino acids.

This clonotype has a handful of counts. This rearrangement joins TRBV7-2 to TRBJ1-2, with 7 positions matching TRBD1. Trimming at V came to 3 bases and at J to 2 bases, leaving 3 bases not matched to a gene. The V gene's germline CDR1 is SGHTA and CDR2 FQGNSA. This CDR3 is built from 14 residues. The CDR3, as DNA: TGTGCCAGCAGCTTCGGGACAGTCAACTATGGCTACACCTTC. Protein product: CASSFGTVNYGYTF.

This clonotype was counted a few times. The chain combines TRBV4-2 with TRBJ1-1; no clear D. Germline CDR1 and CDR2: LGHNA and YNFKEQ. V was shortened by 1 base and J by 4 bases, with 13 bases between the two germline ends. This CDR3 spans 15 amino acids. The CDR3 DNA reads TGTGCCAGCAGCCAAGTTGAGGGTTCGGGCACTGAAGCTTTCTTT. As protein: CASSQVEGSGTEAFF.

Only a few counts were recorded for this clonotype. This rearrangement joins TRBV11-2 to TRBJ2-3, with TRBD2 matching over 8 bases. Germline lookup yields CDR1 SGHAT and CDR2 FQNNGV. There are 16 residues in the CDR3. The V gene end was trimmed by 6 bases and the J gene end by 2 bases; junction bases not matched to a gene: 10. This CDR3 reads CASSPVVAGHTDTQYF. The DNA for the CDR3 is TGTGCCAGCAGTCCAGTGGTAGCGGGGCACACAGATACGCAGTATTTT.

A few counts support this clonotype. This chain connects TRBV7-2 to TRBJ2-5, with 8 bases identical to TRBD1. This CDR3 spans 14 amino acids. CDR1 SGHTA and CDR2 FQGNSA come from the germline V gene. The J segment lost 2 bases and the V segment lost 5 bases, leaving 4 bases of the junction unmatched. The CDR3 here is CASSNRGAQETQYF. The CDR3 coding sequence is TGTGCCAGCAGCAACAGGGGGGCGCAAGAGACCCAGTACTTC.

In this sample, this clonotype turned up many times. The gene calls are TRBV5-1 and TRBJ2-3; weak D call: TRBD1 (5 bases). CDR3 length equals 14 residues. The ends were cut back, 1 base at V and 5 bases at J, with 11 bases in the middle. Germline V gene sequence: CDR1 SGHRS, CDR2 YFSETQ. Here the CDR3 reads CASSLRGRLDTQYF. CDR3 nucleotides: TGCGCCAGCAGCTTGAGGGGTCGGCTAGATACGCAGTATTTT.

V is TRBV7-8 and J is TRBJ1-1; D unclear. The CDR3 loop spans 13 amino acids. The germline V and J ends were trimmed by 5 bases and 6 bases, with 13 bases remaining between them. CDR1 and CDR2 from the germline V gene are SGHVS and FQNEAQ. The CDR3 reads CASSPLDWAEAFF. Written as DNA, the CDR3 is TGTGCCAGCAGCCCACTGGATTGGGCTGAAGCTTTCTTT. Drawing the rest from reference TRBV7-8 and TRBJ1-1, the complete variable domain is GAGVSQSPRYKVAKRGQDVALRCDPISGHVSLFWYQQALGQGPEFLTYFQNEAQLDKSGLPSDRFFAERPEGSVSTLKIQRTQQEDSAVYLCASSPLDWAEAFFGQGTRLTVV.